What follows describes a single T cell receptor beta chain. The data belong to a study of control samples from healthy donors and cancer patients. Profiled with immunoSEQ multiplex PCR; TCRdb holds only in-frame clones, not every one. In the table there are about 230,000 clones, roughly four fifths of which are singletons. The CDR3 spans 15 residues. Per the germline V gene, CDR1 is MDHEN and CDR2 is SYDVKM. The V and J ends lost 5 bases and 7 bases, in that order; junction bases with no gene match: 5. This receptor was obtained from a woman in her sixties or seventies with lung cancer. The sequenced sample consisted of PBMCs. The rearrangement uses TRBV28 and TRBJ2-2, with 12 bases fitting TRBD2. CDR3 residues: CASSLAGGSSGELFF. The CDR3 region has the DNA TGTGCCAGCAGTCTAGCGGGAGGGAGTAGCGGGGAGCTGTTTTTT.